The source of this T cell receptor beta chain is a study of preoperative IRX-2 immunotherapy in early breast cancer. As for treatment: preoperative locoregional IRX-2 cytokine immunotherapy. Patients received preoperative, locoregional IRX-2 cytokine immunotherapy in a phase Ib study. Measured with immunoSEQ multiplex PCR; TCRdb has only the in-frame clones, and not every one. The sample lists around 62,000 clones, 94% occurring once. The CDR3 is 15 amino acids. After removal of 0 bases from V and 6 bases from J, the junction contained 8 bases not matched to a gene. Looked up from germline, CDR1 is LNHNV and CDR2 is YYDKDF (reference sequence).

Sample collection was performed from a patient treated with IRX-2 immunotherapy. This TCR derives from a human donor with breast cancer. V is TRBV15 and J is TRBJ2-7; 7 positions match TRBD2. The CDR3 here is CATSRDLAARVEQYF. The CDR3 region has the DNA TGTGCCACCAGCAGAGATCTAGCGGCAAGGGTCGAGCAGTACTTC.